What follows are 23 T cell receptor beta chains derived from one specimen sequenced in a study of T cell repertoires in cytomegalovirus infection. TCRdb re-called the reads with MiXCR, one entry per CDR3 protein. Of about 51,000 distinct CDR3 sequences in the sample, more than 15% are singletons; the top ten hold around a quarter. Their antigen targets remain unknown. This sample comprised CD8+ T cells from cultured PBMCs, obtained from culture after CMV antigen stimulation. The source is a human donor in good health (CMV status not recorded). Some clones in this sample may be carry-over from other donors' samples.

The chain is built from TRBV7-8 and TRBJ1-6; D possibly corresponds to TRBD1 (5 bases). V was shortened by 1 base and J by 7 bases, with 11 bases between the two germline ends. CDR1 is SGHVS and CDR2 is FQNEAQ in the germline V gene. There are 15 residues in the CDR3. In nucleotides, the CDR3 is TGTGCCAGCAGCTTAGTCAGGGCGTGGAATTCACCCCTCCACTTT. The encoded protein is CASSLVRAWNSPLHF. Full variable domain (remainder filled in from reference TRBV7-8 and TRBJ1-6): GAGVSQSPRYKVAKRGQDVALRCDPISGHVSLFWYQQALGQGPEFLTYFQNEAQLDKSGLPSDRFFAERPEGSVSTLKIQRTQQEDSAVYLCASSLVRAWNSPLHFGNGTRLTVT.

CDR3: CASSASSGGPDTQYF. As DNA, the CDR3 is TGTGCCAGCAGTGCATCTAGCGGGGGCCCAGATACGCAGTATTTT. The rearrangement uses TRBV6-4 and TRBJ2-3, with TRBD2 identical over 10 bases. CDR1 is MRHNA and CDR2 is SNTAGT in the germline V gene. Germline trimming cut 4 bases from V and 4 bases from J; bases unmatched to any gene: 5. CDR3 length equals 15 residues.

The J gene is TRBJ1-1, the V gene TRBV10-3, with D tentatively TRBD1 (6 bases). This CDR3 region has 13 residues. Germline CDR1 is ENHRY and CDR2 is SYGVKD. V lost 8 bases to trimming and J lost 4 bases, with 14 bases between them. The CDR3 coding sequence is TGTGCCATCCTACAGGGTGAAGGCACTGAAGCTTTCTTT. This translates into CAILQGEGTEAFF.

There are a few counts of this clonotype. DNA of the CDR3: TGTGCCAGCAGCTTAACTGACAACTCCTACAATGAGCAGTTCTTC. Translating gives CASSLTDNSYNEQFF. The chain has TRBV7-2 and TRBJ2-1, with D hard to call. V gave up 2 bases and J gave up 0 bases, with 8 bases separating them. This CDR3 is built from 15 residues. Germline CDR1 SGHTA, CDR2 FQGNSA.

The gene calls are TRBV19 and TRBJ2-1, with 7 bases aligning to TRBD2. CDR1 and CDR2 from the germline V gene are LNHDA and SQIVND (reference sequence). V shed 3 bases, J shed 2 bases, and the junction held 1 base outside the gene matches. CDR3 length: 14 amino acids. The chain's CDR3 is CASSMAGAYNEQFF. The CDR3 bases are TGTGCCAGTAGTATGGCGGGGGCCTACAATGAGCAGTTCTTC. Supplemented by reference TRBV19 and TRBJ2-1, the full variable domain reads DGGITQSPKYLFRKEGQNVTLSCEQNLNHDAMYWYRQDPGQGLRLIYYSQIVNDFQKGDIAEGYSVSREKKESFPLTVTSAQKNPTAFYLCASSMAGAYNEQFFGPGTRLTVL.

This clonotype was detected many times. The rearrangement uses TRBV29-1 and TRBJ1-2; a possible D gene is TRBD1 (5 bases). The CDR3 is 14 amino acids. The V gene lost 6 bases and the J gene lost 4 bases, with 18 bases spanning the gap. Germline V CDR1 and CDR2: SQVTM, ANQGSEA. The CDR3 spells CSVPGTEYAYGYTF. CDR3 nucleotides: TGCAGCGTCCCCGGGACGGAGTACGCCTATGGCTACACCTTC.

The chain recombines TRBV7-3 with TRBJ2-5; D may be TRBD2 (5 bases). With 1 base removed from V and 5 bases from J, the gap between germline ends came to 17 bases. The CDR3 loop spans 16 amino acids. CDR1 is SGHTA and CDR2 is FQGTGA in the germline V gene. In DNA, the CDR3 is TGTGCCAGCAGCTTAAGGCACTCCGGGGAGAGGGAGACCCAGTACTTC. Its translation is CASSLRHSGERETQYF.

This clonotype was seen a handful of times. This sequence joins TRBV6-5 and TRBJ2-6; D not certain. The CDR3 is made up of 18 amino acids. V gave up 0 bases and J gave up 0 bases, with 12 bases separating them. CDR1 is MNHEY, CDR2 SVGAGI, per germline. The CDR3 region is CASSYSRPGYSGANVLTF. The CDR3 region has the DNA TGTGCCAGCAGTTACTCGAGACCAGGATACTCTGGGGCCAACGTCCTGACTTTC.

This chain joins TRBV20-1 and TRBJ1-1, with D possibly TRBD1 on 5 matching bases. Germline V gene lookup returns CDR1 DFQATT and CDR2 SNEGSKA (reference sequence). V was pared by 6 bases and J by 5 bases, with 13 bases between. The CDR3 runs to 12 residues. The chain's CDR3 is CSAPWGGTEAFF. The CDR3 nucleotides are TGCAGTGCACCTTGGGGGGGTACTGAAGCTTTCTTT.

The J gene is TRBJ2-4, the V gene TRBV6-6, with D maybe TRBD2 (6 bases). This CDR3 is built from 18 residues. Germline loops: CDR1 MNHNY, CDR2 SVGAGI (reference sequence). The germline V and J ends were trimmed by 5 bases and 0 bases, with 20 bases remaining between them. The CDR3: CASSPNTGGTLAKNIQYF. CDR3 coding DNA: TGTGCCAGCAGTCCGAATACAGGAGGGACCTTAGCCAAAAACATTCAGTACTTC.

J is TRBJ2-5 and V is TRBV7-6; possibly TRBD2 for D (5 bases). This CDR3 region has 13 residues. The V gene lost 5 bases and the J gene lost 3 bases, with 10 bases spanning the gap. The germline CDR1 and CDR2 sequences are SGHVS and FNYEAQ. CDR3 protein: CASSPGLEETQYF. The DNA for the CDR3 is TGTGCCAGCAGCCCAGGACTCGAAGAGACCCAGTACTTC.

This clonotype has more than one count but fewer than ten. The chain links TRBV5-6 to TRBJ2-7; either TRBD1 or TRBD2 may supply D (7 bases each). V dropped 1 base and J dropped 3 bases, with 14 bases sitting between them. The CDR3 is made up of 15 amino acids. Germline-derived CDR1 and CDR2 are SGHDT and YYEEEE. The CDR3 DNA reads TGTGCCAGCAGCTTGCAATCAGGGGGGGTCTACGAGCAGTACTTC. Residues: CASSLQSGGVYEQYF.

This clonotype was seen only a few times. V usage is TRBV7-9 and J usage is TRBJ1-5; possibly TRBD1 for D (5 bases). The length of the CDR3 is 14 residues. V gave up 1 base and J gave up 4 bases, with 8 bases separating them. Germline values: CDR1 SEHNR, CDR2 FQNEAQ (reference sequence). This CDR3 is CASSLVGGNQPQHF. The CDR3 bases are TGTGCCAGCAGCTTAGTCGGGGGGAATCAGCCCCAGCATTTT.

The genes are TRBV19 and TRBJ2-2; 14 bases agree with TRBD2. Trimming cost V 5 bases and J 3 bases; bases outside gene matches: 8. The CDR3 covers 18 residues. Germline V gene data show CDR1 as LNHDA and CDR2 as SQIVND (reference sequence). The CDR3 DNA is TGTGCCAGTAGTCTCCCCGGGACTAGCGGGAGATACACCGGGGAGCTGTTTTTT. As protein: CASSLPGTSGRYTGELFF.

This clonotype occurred many times. The chain employs TRBV7-8 and TRBJ2-1, with D perhaps assigned TRBD1 or TRBD2 (5 bases each). V lost 1 base and J lost 4, with 11 bases in between. The germline V gene has CDR1 SGHVS and CDR2 FQNEAQ. The length of the CDR3 is 15 residues. The CDR3 loop is CASSLEGWGYNEQFF. The CDR3 DNA reads TGTGCCAGCAGCTTAGAAGGTTGGGGGTACAATGAGCAGTTCTTC.

The chain employs TRBV7-9 and TRBJ2-3; unclear D gene. Trimming stripped 3 bases from V and 0 bases from J, with 1 base between. Germline loops: CDR1 SEHNR, CDR2 FQNEAQ (reference sequence). This CDR3 has 12 amino acids. CDR3 loop: CASSFSTDTQYF. Here the CDR3 DNA reads TGTGCCAGCAGCTTTAGCACAGATACGCAGTATTTT.

This clonotype was observed at least ten times. The chain combines TRBV19 with TRBJ2-1, with 7 nucleotides matching TRBD2. The germline V gene encodes CDR1 LNHDA and CDR2 SQIVND (reference sequence). This CDR3 has 15 amino acids. Losses at the gene ends were 5 bases for V and 0 bases for J; bases not matched to a gene: 4. The CDR3 coding sequence is TGTGCCAGTAGTCCCTCGGGGGGCTCCTACAATGAGCAGTTCTTC. It specifies CASSPSGGSYNEQFF.

The V and J genes are TRBV7-9 and TRBJ1-1, with a weak D call TRBD1 (5 bases). The CDR3 is 13 amino acids. Germline CDR1 reads SEHNR; CDR2 reads FQNEAQ (reference sequence). The V end lost 2 bases, the J end lost 3 bases, and 7 bases lay between the germline ends. CDR3 region: CASSLPGHTEAFF. The DNA of the CDR3 is TGTGCCAGCAGCTTACCGGGACACACTGAAGCTTTCTTT.

This clonotype was recorded a few times. V is TRBV19 and J is TRBJ2-3; 7 nucleotides match TRBD2. V was clipped by 11 bases and J by 3 bases; unmatched bases: 11. Germline loops: CDR1 LNHDA, CDR2 SQIVND (reference sequence). The CDR3 length is 14 residues. The CDR3 loop reads CASSGGLVTDTQYF. CDR3 nucleotide sequence: TGTGCCTCCTCCGGAGGACTAGTTACAGATACGCAGTATTTT.

Points on this clonotype: The junction differs from germline at one of its ends, possibly a read error. The genes are TRBV28 and TRBJ2-3; D tentatively fits TRBD1 or TRBD2 (5 bases each). Looked up from germline, CDR1 is MDHEN and CDR2 is SYDVKM. The CDR3 is 16 residues long. CDR3 sequence (DNA): TGTGCCAGCAGTTTATCCGGGACGCTTAGCACAAATACGCAGTATTTT. This encodes CASSLSGTLSTNTQYF.

This chain joins TRBV12-3 or TRBV12-4 and TRBJ2-7; 7 nucleotides match TRBD1. Germline trimming cut 4 bases from V and 0 bases from J; bases unmatched to any gene: 12. The CDR3 is 17 amino acids. DNA of the CDR3: TGTGCCAGCAGTTCGACCCAGAGGACAGGCAGCTCCTACGAGCAGTACTTC. It yields the protein CASSSTQRTGSSYEQYF.

The V and J genes are TRBV7-9 and TRBJ2-1, with TRBD2 identical over 8 bases. With 1 base clipped from V and 8 bases from J, the junction kept 10 bases outside the gene matches. CDR1 is SEHNR and CDR2 is FQNEAQ in the germline V gene (reference sequence). The CDR3 is 16 residues long. The CDR3 reads CASSLGEAGGRYEQFF. The CDR3, as DNA: TGTGCCAGCAGCTTAGGCGAGGCGGGGGGCAGGTATGAGCAGTTCTTC.

This clonotype turned up a few times. The chain couples TRBV7-8 to TRBJ2-1; 12 bases match TRBD1. The germline gives CDR1 SGHVS, CDR2 FQNEAQ. The CDR3 sequence is 16 residues long. J lost 2 bases, V lost 5 bases, and 4 bases had no gene match. CDR3 bases: TGTGCCAGCAGCCCCGGGACAGGGGGCGCCTACAATGAGCAGTTCTTC. Protein sequence: CASSPGTGGAYNEQFF.